This record covers a single T cell receptor beta chain. Its antigen is still unknown. The junction does not match germline at one end; this may be a read error. Each donor's status was that of a healthy bone marrow donor. This sample was taken from a study of cytomegalovirus exposure and HLA in healthy donors. Study-level points and caveats: For TCR beta chains, V- and J-gene trimming was later linked to a missense DCLRE1C variant. An analysis that was carried out later associated approximately 15,000 TCR beta sequences with HLA alleles at 0.05 false discovery rate.

PCR employed 60 Vbeta and 13 Jbeta primers. In the source study's methods: Unique TCR beta chains numbered around 80 million in a later analysis, with some 9.9 million shared. Generated by immunoSEQ multiplex PCR, the TCRdb table keeps only in-frame clones and is missing some. The V and J calls and clone size come from that table; D and trimming were worked out from the DNA. Its clone listing holds 31,000 or so clones. Germline values: CDR1 SGHRS, CDR2 YFSETQ. The CDR3 loop spans 14 amino acids. Sequences were obtained from PBMCs. The receptor was derived from a female donor in good health and CMV-seronegative. The chain carries TRBV5-1 and TRBJ2-1, with 8 bases matching TRBD2. The DNA for the CDR3 is TGCGCGGGGTCAGCGGGGGACTCCGACAATGAGCAGTTCTTC. It is translated as CAGSAGDSDNEQFF.